The subject of this entry is one T cell receptor (beta chain). These data are taken from a study of cytomegalovirus exposure and HLA in healthy donors. The CDR3 covers 13 residues. V lost 2 bases, J lost 8 bases, and 13 bases lay in between. The germline gives CDR1 SGHRS, CDR2 YFSETQ. With 60 Vbeta and 13 Jbeta primers, the PCR was carried out. This table comes from immunoSEQ multiplex PCR, and its TCRdb copy is limited to in-frame clones, with some not included. The table has over 60,000 clones, 70% to 75% seen once; the top ten hold under 6%. The J gene is TRBJ1-2, the V gene TRBV5-1; D uncertain. Material for sequencing was PBMCs. The clonotype comes from a woman aged 25 to 39 in good health and CMV-seronegative. The CDR3 region has the DNA TGCGCCAGCAGCTTATGGCAGGATGAAGGCTACACCTTC. Amino acids: CASSLWQDEGYTF.